Described below is a single TCR beta chain sequence and its context. Clones were sequenced by immunoSEQ multiplex PCR, and TCRdb holds only the in-frame ones, with some missing. The table includes roughly 60,000 clones, about 86% detected once. These data come from a study of blood T cell repertoires in COVID-19. In the study overall: Spain, Italy and the United States supplied samples that represented acute and convalescent COVID-19.

The germline V gene encodes CDR1 SGHRS and CDR2 YFSETQ. The length of the CDR3 is 15 residues. V lost 0 bases and J lost 13; bases outside the gene matches: 15. Patients from Seattle were sampled longitudinally, starting during active infection. The TCR comes from a man of 80 years or more with COVID-19, enrolled during active disease. The sample comprised peripheral blood. The V call is TRBV5-1, the J call TRBJ2-7; TRBD1 aligns across 8 bases. CDR3 loop: CASSLEAGGALAPYF. DNA of the CDR3: TGCGCCAGCAGCTTGGAAGCAGGGGGCGCGTTGGCTCCTTACTTC. The whole variable domain, remainder taken from reference TRBV5-1 and TRBJ2-7, is KAGVTQTPRYLIKTRGQQVTLSCSPISGHRSVSWYQQTPGQGLQFLFEYFSETQRNKGNFPGRFSGRQFSNSRSEMNVSTLELGDSALYLCASSLEAGGALAPYFGPGTRLTVT.